This entry lists 28 T cell receptor beta chains sequenced from one sample in a study of blood T cell repertoires in COVID-19 (dated by TCRdb to 2019 to 2021). Library method: the immunoSEQ multiplex PCR assay. TCRdb carries this immuneACCESS record with in-frame sequences only. Its versions omit some clonotypes, under half of them owing to an unresolved V gene in the studies checked, with the rest unexplained. For this sample there are about 170,000 clones; 88% appear just once. Roughly 2% of the sample lies in the top ten. Material for sequencing was peripheral blood. The receptors come from a man over 45 who had recovered from COVID-19.

This chain links TRBV27 with TRBJ2-3; 12 nucleotides match TRBD2. The V gene end was trimmed by 0 bases and the J gene end by 8 bases; junction bases not matched to a gene: 9. The CDR3 is 17 amino acids. The germline V gene has CDR1 MNHEY and CDR2 SMNVEV (reference sequence). The DNA for the CDR3 is TGTGCCAGCAGTTTATCCCCTAGCGGGGGGGGACGTGCTACGCAGTATTTT. Protein sequence: CASSLSPSGGGRATQYF.

The chain uses TRBV11-1 and TRBJ2-7; TRBD1 might be the D (6 bases). V was pared by 5 bases and J by 5 bases, with 10 bases between. CDR1 is SGHAT and CDR2 is FQDESV in the germline V gene (reference sequence). This CDR3 region has 12 residues. CDR3 coding DNA: TGTGCCAGCAGCCCCAACAGGGACGAGCAGTACTTC. This encodes CASSPNRDEQYF.

J is TRBJ1-3 and V is TRBV7-2; D may be TRBD1 (6 bases). The CDR3 runs 16 residues. Germline-derived CDR1 and CDR2 are SGHTA and FQGNSA. Between the trimmed V and J ends, which lost 1 base and 4 bases, there was a span of 14 bases. The CDR3 nucleotides are TGTGCCAGCAGCTTAGGATTGGGGGCCTACGGAAACACCATATATTTT. The encoded protein is CASSLGLGAYGNTIYF.

The gene calls are TRBV2 and TRBJ1-5; 7 nucleotides line up with TRBD1. The J segment lost 0 bases and the V segment lost 4 bases, leaving 3 bases of the junction unmatched. The CDR3 sequence is 15 residues long. The germline V gene encodes CDR1 SNHLY and CDR2 FYNNEI. CDR3 nucleotide sequence: TGTGCCAGCAGTGCCAGGGGGGATAGCAATCAGCCCCAGCATTTT. This encodes CASSARGDSNQPQHF. Full variable domain (remainder filled in from reference TRBV2 and TRBJ1-5): EPEVTQTPSHQVTQMGQEVILRCVPISNHLYFYWYRQILGQKVEFLVSFYNNEISEKSEIFDDQFSVERPDGSNFTLKIRSTKLEDSAMYFCASSARGDSNQPQHFGDGTRLSIL.

J is TRBJ2-2 and V is TRBV9; possible D gene TRBD1, 6 bases. V was pared by 4 bases and J by 5 bases, with 15 bases between. The CDR3 is 15 residues long. Per the germline V gene, CDR1 is SGDLS and CDR2 is YYNGEE. CDR3 region: CASSTTGQRTGELFF. The CDR3 region has the DNA TGTGCCAGCAGCACTACAGGGCAGAGAACCGGGGAGCTGTTTTTT.

The rearrangement joins TRBV6-5 to TRBJ1-2, with 7 bases aligning to TRBD1. The germline CDR1 and CDR2 sequences are MNHEY and SVGAGI. After removal of 2 bases from V and 7 bases from J, the junction contained 1 base not matched to a gene. The CDR3 runs to 12 residues. The CDR3 protein is CASSYGTAGYTF. CDR3 in DNA: TGTGCCAGCAGTTACGGGACAGCTGGCTACACCTTC.

The V gene is TRBV25-1, the J gene TRBJ2-5; 7 bases fit TRBD1. The CDR3 covers 15 residues. The germline CDR1 and CDR2 sequences are MGHDK and SYGVNS. Trimming cost V 7 bases and J 2 bases; bases outside gene matches: 10. The CDR3 bases are TGTGCCAGCACTACCGACAGGGTAGGACAAGAGACCCAGTACTTC. Translating gives CASTTDRVGQETQYF.

V and J are TRBV19 and TRBJ1-4, with D unclear. V lost 5 bases, J lost 8 bases, and 21 bases lay in between. Looked up from germline, CDR1 is LNHDA and CDR2 is SQIVND (reference sequence). The CDR3 extends over 16 amino acids. The CDR3 DNA reads as TGTGCCAGTAGTCGCCCGGTAAGAGCTGTGGAGGAAAAACTGTTTTTT. This sequence encodes CASSRPVRAVEEKLFF. The variable domain in full, completed from reference TRBV19 and TRBJ1-4, reads DGGITQSPKYLFRKEGQNVTLSCEQNLNHDAMYWYRQDPGQGLRLIYYSQIVNDFQKGDIAEGYSVSREKKESFPLTVTSAQKNPTAFYLCASSRPVRAVEEKLFFGSGTQLSVL.

This chain connects TRBV6-2 or TRBV6-3 to TRBJ2-1, with 15 positions matching TRBD2. The CDR3 is 21 residues long. J was trimmed by 0 bases and V by 1 base; bases with no gene match: 10. CDR1 is MNHEY and CDR2 is SVGEGT in the germline V gene. The CDR3 DNA is TGTGCCAGCAGTTACTTTGGCGGACGGACTAGCGGGAGGGCCTCCTACAATGAGCAGTTCTTC. This codes for CASSYFGGRTSGRASYNEQFF.

V is TRBV7-3 and J is TRBJ2-2, with D perhaps matching TRBD1 (6 bases). V lost 5 bases and J lost 5, with 12 bases in between. Germline V CDR1 and CDR2: SGHTA, FQGTGA. The CDR3 runs to 14 residues. Here the CDR3 reads CASSPGTSTGELFF. The CDR3, as DNA: TGTGCCAGCAGCCCTGGGACAAGTACCGGGGAGCTGTTTTTT.

This chain uses TRBV7-2 with TRBJ2-7; D gene uncertain. CDR1 and CDR2 from the germline V gene are SGHTA and FQGNSA. The CDR3 totals 16 residues. V dropped 2 bases and J dropped 2 bases, with 16 bases sitting between them. The CDR3 is CASSLNPAGLTYEQYF. The CDR3, as DNA: TGTGCCAGCAGCTTAAATCCGGCAGGTCTGACCTACGAGCAGTACTTC.

The rearrangement links TRBV5-6 to TRBJ2-2, with a possible D match to TRBD2 (7 bases). CDR1 and CDR2 from the germline V gene are SGHDT and YYEEEE. The CDR3 runs 18 residues. Trimming removed 4 bases at V and 5 bases at J, with 24 bases between. The CDR3 here is CASSRPGATSARTGELFF. CDR3 sequence (DNA): TGTGCCAGCAGCCGTCCAGGGGCTACTAGCGCCCGAACCGGGGAGCTGTTTTTT.

This chain links TRBV3-1 (or the pseudogene TRBV3-2) with TRBJ2-5; 7 bases are a match to TRBD2. The CDR3 has 16 residues. Germline CDR1 LGHDT, CDR2 YNNKEL (reference sequence). V gave up 0 bases and J gave up 5 bases; unmatched junction bases: 9. CDR3 DNA sequence: TGTGCCAGCAGCCAAGATAGGGCCGGGCGGGAGGAGACCCAGTACTTC. Protein product: CASSQDRAGREETQYF.

The rearrangement links TRBV27 to TRBJ2-4, with 9 bases identical to TRBD2. The V segment lost 3 bases and the J segment 8 bases; nucleotides outside the gene matches: 5. The CDR3 spans 14 residues. Germline values: CDR1 MNHEY, CDR2 SMNVEV (reference sequence). CDR3: CASSLSSGRYIQYF. Written as DNA, the CDR3 is TGTGCCAGCAGTTTGAGTAGCGGGAGATACATTCAGTACTTC.

The J gene is TRBJ1-1, the V gene TRBV16; D gene uncertain. The germline V and J ends were trimmed by 2 bases and 0 bases, with 7 bases remaining between them. Per the germline V gene, CDR1 is KGHSY and CDR2 is FQNENV. This CDR3 has 14 residues. The CDR3 is CASSQGRLNTEAFF. In DNA, the CDR3 is TGTGCCAGCAGCCAAGGCAGATTGAACACTGAAGCTTTCTTT.

V is TRBV28 and J is TRBJ1-2, with D maybe TRBD1 (5 bases). This CDR3 contains 11 residues. CDR1 MDHEN and CDR2 SYDVKM come from the germline V gene. Between the trimmed V and J ends, which lost 6 bases and 12 bases, there was a span of 14 bases. CDR3 sequence: CASRGTPGNTF. In nucleotides, the CDR3 is TGTGCCAGCAGAGGGACTCCCGGGAACACCTTC.

The chain recombines TRBV5-1 with TRBJ2-3; TRBD2 is a possible D gene (7 bases). V was cut by 4 bases and J by 0 bases, with 9 bases left in between. CDR3 length: 14 amino acids. From germline, CDR1 is SGHRS and CDR2 YFSETQ. In nucleotides, the CDR3 is TGCGCCAGCAGCCGGGGGGCTAGCACAGATACGCAGTATTTT. Encoded protein: CASSRGASTDTQYF.

This clone was seen a single time. This chain links TRBV5-1 with TRBJ2-6; D is uncertain. This CDR3 is built from 14 residues. Germline CDR1 and CDR2: SGHRS and YFSETQ. The V gene lost 4 bases and the J gene lost 1 base, with 6 bases spanning the gap. In DNA, the CDR3 is TGCGCCAGCAGCGCCGGGTCTGGGGCCAACGTCCTGACTTTC. It codes for CASSAGSGANVLTF.

This clone was seen just once. The rearrangement joins TRBV6-5 to TRBJ2-7; TRBD1 aligns across 9 bases. Germline assignment: CDR1 MNHEY and CDR2 SVGAGI. Trimming removed 7 bases from V and 4 bases from J; junction bases left unmatched: 8. The CDR3 spans 14 residues. The CDR3 nucleotides are TGTGCCAGCAAAGTCGGGACAGGGAAATACGAGCAGTACTTC. It translates to CASKVGTGKYEQYF.

The chain uses TRBV5-4 and TRBJ2-1; 12 bases match TRBD1. The V gene end was trimmed by 0 bases and the J gene end by 5 bases; junction bases not matched to a gene: 0. In germline, CDR1 is SGHNT, CDR2 YYREEE (reference sequence). The CDR3 has 15 residues. CDR3 coding DNA: TGTGCCAGCAGCTTGGGGGACAGGGGGCACAATGAGCAGTTCTTC. Translating gives CASSLGDRGHNEQFF.

This clone was seen just once. V usage is TRBV28 and J usage is TRBJ2-7; D not certain. The germline CDR1 and CDR2 sequences are MDHEN and SYDVKM. V lost 2 bases and J 4 bases, leaving 15 bases between the germline ends. The CDR3 consists of 15 residues. This CDR3 is CASSLNFPMSYEQYF. The CDR3 DNA reads TGTGCCAGCAGTTTAAATTTTCCCATGAGTTACGAGCAGTACTTC.

The chain links TRBV7-3 to TRBJ2-2; D is undetermined. Trimming pared 7 bases from V and 7 bases from J, leaving 19 bases between. This CDR3 has 15 amino acids. Germline V gene data show CDR1 as SGHTA and CDR2 as FQGTGA. CDR3 region: CASTLSGIPGGELFF. Written as DNA, the CDR3 is TGTGCCAGCACCCTCAGTGGAATTCCGGGCGGGGAGCTGTTTTTT.

The chain recombines TRBV4-2 with TRBJ2-3; TRBD2 aligns across 7 bases. V gave up 1 base and J gave up 4 bases; unmatched junction bases: 8. The CDR3 contains 16 residues. Germline CDR1 is LGHNA and CDR2 is YNFKEQ. CDR3 nucleotide sequence: TGTGCCAGCAGCCAAGCTTCAAGCGGGGACTCAGATACGCAGTATTTT. Translated, it gives CASSQASSGDSDTQYF.

The chain carries TRBV28 and TRBJ2-3, with D possibly being TRBD1 (6 bases). The germline gives CDR1 MDHEN, CDR2 SYDVKM. V dropped 6 bases and J dropped 4 bases, with 20 bases sitting between them. This CDR3 region has 16 residues. The CDR3 DNA sequence: TGTGCCAGCAGCCTAGGGGGTGTCATTTCGTCAGATACGCAGTATTTT. It specifies CASSLGGVISSDTQYF.

The sample holds a few counts of this clone. CDR3 DNA sequence: TGTGCCAGCAGTTACGCGTCTAGCGGCGAGCAGTACTTC. This gives the protein CASSYASSGEQYF. V is TRBV6-2 or TRBV6-3 and J is TRBJ2-7; TRBD2 agrees at 7 bases. The V gene end was trimmed by 2 bases and the J gene end by 6 bases; junction bases not matched to a gene: 4. Germline CDR1 and CDR2: MNHEY and SVGEGT. This CDR3 is built from 13 residues.

This clone has only a few counts. The chain is built from TRBV14 and TRBJ2-1; TRBD2 matches 13 bases. Per the germline V gene, CDR1 is SGHDN and CDR2 is FVKESK. This CDR3 is 19 amino acids long. Trimming took 3 bases from V and 2 from J; bases not matched to a gene: 10. The CDR3, as DNA: TGTGCCAGCAGCCAGGGTACGACTAGCGGGAGGCCTCCCTACAATGAGCAGTTCTTC. This codes for CASSQGTTSGRPPYNEQFF.

The J gene is TRBJ1-4, the V gene TRBV25-1; maybe TRBD1 (5 bases). V dropped 2 bases and J dropped 7 bases, with 11 bases sitting between them. Germline V gives CDR1 MGHDK, CDR2 SYGVNS. This CDR3 has 14 residues. The CDR3: CASSEAGSGEKLFF. DNA for the CDR3: TGTGCCAGCAGTGAAGCAGGGTCGGGTGAAAAACTGTTTTTT.

This clone came up a few times. J is TRBJ2-1 and V is TRBV25-1, with D perhaps matching TRBD1 (6 bases). CDR1 is MGHDK, CDR2 SYGVNS, per germline. CDR3 length: 14 residues. Trimming took off 2 bases at V and 1 base at J, with 6 bases between the two ends. The CDR3 here is CASSEGQSYNEQFF. DNA for the CDR3: TGTGCCAGCAGTGAAGGACAGTCCTACAATGAGCAGTTCTTC.